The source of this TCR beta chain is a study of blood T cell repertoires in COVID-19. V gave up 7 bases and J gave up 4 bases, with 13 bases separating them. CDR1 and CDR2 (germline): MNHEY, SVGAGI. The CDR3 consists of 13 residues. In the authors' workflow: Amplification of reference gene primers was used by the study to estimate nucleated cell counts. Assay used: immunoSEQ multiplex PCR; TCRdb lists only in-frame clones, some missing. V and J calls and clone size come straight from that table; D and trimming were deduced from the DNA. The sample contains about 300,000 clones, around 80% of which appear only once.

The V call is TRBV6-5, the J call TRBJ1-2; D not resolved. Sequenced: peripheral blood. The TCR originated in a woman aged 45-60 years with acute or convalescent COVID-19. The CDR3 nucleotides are TGTGCCAGCACCATGACCGGACTCTATGGCTACACCTTC. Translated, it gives CASTMTGLYGYTF.